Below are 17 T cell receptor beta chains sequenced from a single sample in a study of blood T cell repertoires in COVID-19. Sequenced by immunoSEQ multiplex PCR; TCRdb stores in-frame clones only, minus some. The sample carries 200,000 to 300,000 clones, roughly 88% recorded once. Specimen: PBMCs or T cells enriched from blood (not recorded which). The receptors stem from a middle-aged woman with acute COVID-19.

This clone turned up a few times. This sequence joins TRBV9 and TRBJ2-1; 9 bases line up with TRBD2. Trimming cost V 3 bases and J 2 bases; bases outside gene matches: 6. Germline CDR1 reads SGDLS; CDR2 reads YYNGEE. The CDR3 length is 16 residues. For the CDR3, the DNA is TGTGCCAGCAGCGGCCATAGCGGGGGACCCTACAATGAGCAGTTCTTC. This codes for CASSGHSGGPYNEQFF.

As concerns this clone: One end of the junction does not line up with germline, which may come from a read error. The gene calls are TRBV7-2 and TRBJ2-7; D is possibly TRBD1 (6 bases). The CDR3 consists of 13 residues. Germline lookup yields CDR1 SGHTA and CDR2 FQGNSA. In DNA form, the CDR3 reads TGTGCCAGCAGTTTAGACAGGTACGACGAGCAGTACTTC. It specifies CASSLDRYDEQYF.

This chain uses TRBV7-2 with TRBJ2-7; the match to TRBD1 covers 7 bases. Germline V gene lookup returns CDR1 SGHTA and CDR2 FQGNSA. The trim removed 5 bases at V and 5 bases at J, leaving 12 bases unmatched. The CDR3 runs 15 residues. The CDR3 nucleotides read TGTGCCAGCAGCGCAGCAGGGGGTGGGTCCCACGAGCAGTACTTC. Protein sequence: CASSAAGGGSHEQYF.

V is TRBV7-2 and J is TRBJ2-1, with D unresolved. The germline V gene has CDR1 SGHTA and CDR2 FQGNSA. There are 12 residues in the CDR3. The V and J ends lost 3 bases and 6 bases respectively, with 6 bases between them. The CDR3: CASSFSTNEQFF. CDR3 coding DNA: TGTGCCAGCAGCTTCTCTACCAATGAGCAGTTCTTC.

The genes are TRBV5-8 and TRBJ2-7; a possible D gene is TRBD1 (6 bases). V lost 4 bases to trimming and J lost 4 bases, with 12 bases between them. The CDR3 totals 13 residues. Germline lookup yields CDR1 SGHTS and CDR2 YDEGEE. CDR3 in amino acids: CASSLRDNYEQYF. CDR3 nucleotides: TGTGCCAGCAGCCTCCGGGACAATTACGAGCAGTACTTC. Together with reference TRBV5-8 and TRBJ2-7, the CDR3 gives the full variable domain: EAGVTQSPTHLIKTRGQQATLRCSPISGHTSVYWYQQALGLGLQFLLWYDEGEERNRGNFPPRFSGRQFPNYSSELNVNALELEDSALYLCASSLRDNYEQYFGPGTRLTVT.

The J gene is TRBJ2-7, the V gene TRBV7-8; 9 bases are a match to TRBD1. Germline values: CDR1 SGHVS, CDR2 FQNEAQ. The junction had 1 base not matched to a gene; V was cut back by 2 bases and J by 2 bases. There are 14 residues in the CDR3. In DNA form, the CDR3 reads TGTGCCAGCAGCTTACGACAGGGGGCCTACGAGCAGTACGTC. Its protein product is CASSLRQGAYEQYV.

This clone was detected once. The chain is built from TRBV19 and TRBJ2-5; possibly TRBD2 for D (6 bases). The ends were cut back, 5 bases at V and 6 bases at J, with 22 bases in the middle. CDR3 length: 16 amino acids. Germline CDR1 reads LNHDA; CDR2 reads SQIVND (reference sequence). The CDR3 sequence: CASSGRDVATRQTQYF. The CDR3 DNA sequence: TGTGCCAGTAGTGGGCGGGACGTCGCAACGCGACAGACCCAGTACTTC.

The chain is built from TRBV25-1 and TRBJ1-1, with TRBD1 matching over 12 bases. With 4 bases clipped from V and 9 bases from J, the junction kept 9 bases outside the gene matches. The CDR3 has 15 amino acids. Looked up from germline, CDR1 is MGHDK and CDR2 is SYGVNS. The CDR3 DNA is TGTGCCAGCAGTGCCGGGACAGGGGGCCGCCAGAAAGCTTTCTTT. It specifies CASSAGTGGRQKAFF.

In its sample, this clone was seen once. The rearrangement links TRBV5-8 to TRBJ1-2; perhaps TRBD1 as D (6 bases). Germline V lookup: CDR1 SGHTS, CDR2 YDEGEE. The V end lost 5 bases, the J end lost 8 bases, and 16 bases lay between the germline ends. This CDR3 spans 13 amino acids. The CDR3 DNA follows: TGTGCCAGCAGGACCACAGGGACGCAGGGCTACACCTTC. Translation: CASRTTGTQGYTF.

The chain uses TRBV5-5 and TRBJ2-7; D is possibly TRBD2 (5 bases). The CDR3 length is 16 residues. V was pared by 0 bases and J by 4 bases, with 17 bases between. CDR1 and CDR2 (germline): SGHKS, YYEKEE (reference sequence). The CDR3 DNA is TGTGCCAGCAGCTTGGTTACGCTAGCTATATCGTACGAGCAGTACTTC. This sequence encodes CASSLVTLAISYEQYF.

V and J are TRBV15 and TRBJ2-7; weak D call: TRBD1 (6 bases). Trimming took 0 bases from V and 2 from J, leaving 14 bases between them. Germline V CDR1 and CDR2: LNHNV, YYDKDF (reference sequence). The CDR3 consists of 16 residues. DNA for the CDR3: TGTGCCACCAGCAGAGATCGGTTCAGGGGAACCTACGAGCAGTACTTC. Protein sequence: CATSRDRFRGTYEQYF.

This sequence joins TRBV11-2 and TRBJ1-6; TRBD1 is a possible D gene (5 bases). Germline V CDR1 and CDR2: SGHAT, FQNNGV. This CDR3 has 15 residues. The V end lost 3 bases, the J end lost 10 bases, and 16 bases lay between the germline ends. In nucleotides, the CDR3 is TGTGCCAGCAGCTTTTCGGGAGGGGCGGAATCACCCCTCCACTTT. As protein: CASSFSGGAESPLHF.

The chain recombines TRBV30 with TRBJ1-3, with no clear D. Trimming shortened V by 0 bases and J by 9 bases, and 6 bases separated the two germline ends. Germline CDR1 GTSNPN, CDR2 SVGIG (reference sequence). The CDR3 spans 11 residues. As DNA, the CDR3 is TGTGCCTGGAGTGTACTTGGCACCATATATTTT. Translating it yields CAWSVLGTIYF.

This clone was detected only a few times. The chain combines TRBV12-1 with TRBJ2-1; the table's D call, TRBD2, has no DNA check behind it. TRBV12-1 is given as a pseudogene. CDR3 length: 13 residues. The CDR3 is CASTLVAVSGGFF. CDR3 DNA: TGTGCCAGCACCTTGGTCGCGGTTAGCGGGGGGTTCTTC.

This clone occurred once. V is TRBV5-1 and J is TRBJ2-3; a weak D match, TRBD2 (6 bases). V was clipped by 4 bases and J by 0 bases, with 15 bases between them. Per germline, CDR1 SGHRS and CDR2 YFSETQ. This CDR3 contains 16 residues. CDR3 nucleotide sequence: TGCGCCAGCAGCACCTTTGCGGGGACTAGCACAGATACGCAGTATTTT. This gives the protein CASSTFAGTSTDTQYF.

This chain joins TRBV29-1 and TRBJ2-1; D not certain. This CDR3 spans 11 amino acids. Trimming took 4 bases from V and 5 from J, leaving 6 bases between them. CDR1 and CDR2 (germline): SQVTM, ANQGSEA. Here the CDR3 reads CSVGYNNEQFF. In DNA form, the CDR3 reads TGCAGCGTTGGTTATAACAATGAGCAGTTCTTC.

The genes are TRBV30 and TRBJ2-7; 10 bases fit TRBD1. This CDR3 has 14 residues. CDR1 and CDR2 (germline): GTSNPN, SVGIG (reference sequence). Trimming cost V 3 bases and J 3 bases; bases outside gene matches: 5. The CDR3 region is CAWSKDRGNYEQYF. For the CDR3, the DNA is TGTGCCTGGAGCAAGGACAGGGGGAACTACGAGCAGTACTTC.